This entry features one TCR beta chain sequence. The antigen it binds to is not known. No base quality information exists; no much larger clone differs at one position. The sample comes from a study of T-cell memory formation after mild COVID-19 (dated by TCRdb to about 2021). Looking at the study overall: TCR sequence clusters from the two donors were largely donor specific. Two young, previously healthy adult volunteers made up the cohort, one male and one female. Longitudinal TCRalpha and TCRbeta repertoire sequencing tracked T-cell clones expanding and contracting after mild COVID-19 in two donors. Overall results and qualifications from the work: The second-wave clones that peaked on day 37 were not confirmed to be SARS-CoV-2 specific. Only a couple of mild cases were covered by the study, and larger cohorts that include severe cases with pre-infection samples were considered necessary. Contracting CD4+ clones appeared mostly in the CM and EM memory subsets, whereas CD8+ clones were enriched in EMRA. Some responding clones were found in pre-infection memory, which suggests that pre-existing cross-reactive memory T cells took part in the SARS-CoV-2 response. Clones contracting from day 15 to 85 had balanced CD4/CD8 phenotypes, while a second wave expanding from day 15 to 37 was biased towards CD4+.

The listed sequencing device is Illumina NovaSeq 6000. cDNA libraries for TCRalpha and TCRbeta were prepared by 5'RACE using constant-segment primers, with sample barcodes and unique molecular identifiers added. Trizol reagent was used to extract RNA from every sample. Libraries were amplified in two PCR steps, with a second sample barcode and Illumina TruSeq adapters added in the second step. The libraries were sequenced on an Illumina NovaSeq using 2 x 150 bp paired-end reads. Per the authors' processing: With migec v1.2.7, reads were demultiplexed and then collapsed into UMI-guided consensus sequences. Using mixcr v2.1.11, the UMI consensuses were aligned to TRA and TRB V and J templates and assembled into clonotypes. A clonotype was counted as expanded or contracted only when both edgeR and NoisET called the clonotype significant, with the noise models trained on biological replicates. For edgeR calls, a false discovery rate-adjusted p below 0.01 and a log2 fold-change threshold of 1 were applied. As an exploratory analysis of dynamics, max-normalized trajectories of the 1000 most abundant clonotypes were examined by PCA with hierarchical clustering. Each responding clone was given a CD4 or CD8 phenotype based on the CD4+ and CD8+ repertoires, which had been sequenced separately. In TCRdb, the public reads were trimmed at Q25 with fastp and aligned with MiXCR, with productive beta chains retained. Every entry covers one CDR3 protein and lists the most common genes and DNA from its rows. V and J calls and clone size were set by TCRdb, not the authors. In this sample the table shows a few hundred thousand distinct CDR3 sequences, approximately 15% of which occur a single time. Roughly a fifth of the sample rests with the top ten.

Compared with germline, V lacks 8 bases and J lacks 0 bases; bases without a gene match: 1. The CDR3 covers 14 residues, taking in both the cysteine and the phenylalanine. Only the CDR3 DNA stays, 42 bases, in frame from base 1. The germline V gene specifies MNHEY as CDR1 and SVGEGT as CDR2. Ficoll-Paque density gradient centrifugation was used to isolate PBMCs. Sequenced input: PBMCs or a T cell subset sorted from them (not recorded which). This clonotype originated in a man between 18 and 35 years old who had mild COVID-19 (a few samples of this study predate the infection). The sample titles of this study are shuffled in the database, so cell type and time point are left out; the donor was told from shared clones. The rearrangement combines TRBV6-2 or TRBV6-3 with TRBJ2-1, and TRBD2 aligns with 10 junction nucleotides. The base sequence is TGTGCCAGCGGGACTAGCGTCTCCTACAATGAGCAGTTCTTC. Translated, it gives CASGTSVSYNEQFF.